A selection of T cell receptor beta chains follows, all from one sample in a study of T cell responses to AZD1222 COVID-19 vaccine. Only in-frame clones appear in the TCRdb table, and some are missing; sequencing was by immunoSEQ multiplex PCR. The data contain 80,000 to 100,000 clones, 80% to 90% of them singletons. Sample: peripheral blood, taken 28 days after the second AZD1222 dose. The receptors originated from an adult who received the AZD1222 COVID-19 vaccine. Each CDR3 is given with its conserved first and last residue. A D gene is named only where the DNA matches it firmly. Only some rows state a clone size, as once, few, many or a class for expanded clones.

clone_size	v_call	d_call	j_call	cdr3_nt	cdr3_aa
-	TRBV3-1/TRBV3-2	TRBD2	TRBJ2-7	TGTGCCAGCAGCCAAGAGGCGGGGGGACACTACGAGCAGTACTTC	CASSQEAGGHYEQYF
-	TRBV20-1	-	TRBJ2-7	TGCAGTGCTGGAGGAGTACGGGAGCAGTACTTC	CSAGGVREQYF
-	TRBV9	TRBD2	TRBJ2-3	TGTGCCAGCAGCGTAGGGACTAGCTCAACAGATACGCAGTATTTT	CASSVGTSSTDTQYF
-	TRBV6-5	-	TRBJ2-3	TGTGCCAGCAAACGGGGGACTAGCACAGATACGCAGTATTTT	CASKRGTSTDTQYF
-	TRBV18	TRBD2	TRBJ2-7	TGTGCCAGCTCACCGGAGACTAGCGGGAGGGTGTACGAGCAGTACTTC	CASSPETSGRVYEQYF
-	TRBV30	TRBD2	TRBJ2-3	TGTGCCTGGAGTGTAGTCGGGGAGGGCCTGTCGGATACGCAGTATTTT	CAWSVVGEGLSDTQYF
-	TRBV30	-	TRBJ2-7	TGTGCCTGGAGTGTAATAGGGTACTACGAGCAGTACTTC	CAWSVIGYYEQYF
once	TRBV29-1	-	TRBJ1-3	TGCAGCGTTGAGGGCGGGGGGCTTGGAAACACCATATATTTT	CSVEGGGLGNTIYF
-	TRBV28	-	TRBJ1-4	TGTGCCAGCAGTTTATCTGGGCGAAAACTGTTTTTT	CASSLSGRKLFF
-	TRBV6-5	-	TRBJ1-5	TGTGCCAGCAGGCACAACCAGGGGTCCAATCAGCCCCAGCATTTT	CASRHNQGSNQPQHF
-	TRBV4-1	-	TRBJ1-3	TGCGCCAGCAGCCGCGAGCAGGGCCTCCCCCGCTCTGGAAACACCATATATTTT	CASSREQGLPRSGNTIYF
-	TRBV9	TRBD1	TRBJ1-2	TGTGCCAGCAGCGTAGATCTCCCCAGGGACAGGGGGCTCGGCTACACCTTC	CASSVDLPRDRGLGYTF
-	TRBV30	TRBD1	TRBJ1-2	TGTGCCTGGACCTTGACAGGGGGTAACTATGGCTACACCTTC	CAWTLTGGNYGYTF
-	TRBV11-3	-	TRBJ1-2	TGTGCCAGCAGCTTAGTACAGCAACATTTCTTAGATGGCTACACCTTC	CASSLVQQHFLDGYTF
-	TRBV15	TRBD2	TRBJ2-7	TGTGCCACCAGAGATCCCTCAACTAGCGGGGGTTACGAGCAGTACTTC	CATRDPSTSGGYEQYF
-	TRBV3-1/TRBV3-2	TRBD2	TRBJ2-6	TGTGCCAGCAGCCACGGGGGGGCTGGGGCCAACGTCCTGACTTTC	CASSHGGAGANVLTF